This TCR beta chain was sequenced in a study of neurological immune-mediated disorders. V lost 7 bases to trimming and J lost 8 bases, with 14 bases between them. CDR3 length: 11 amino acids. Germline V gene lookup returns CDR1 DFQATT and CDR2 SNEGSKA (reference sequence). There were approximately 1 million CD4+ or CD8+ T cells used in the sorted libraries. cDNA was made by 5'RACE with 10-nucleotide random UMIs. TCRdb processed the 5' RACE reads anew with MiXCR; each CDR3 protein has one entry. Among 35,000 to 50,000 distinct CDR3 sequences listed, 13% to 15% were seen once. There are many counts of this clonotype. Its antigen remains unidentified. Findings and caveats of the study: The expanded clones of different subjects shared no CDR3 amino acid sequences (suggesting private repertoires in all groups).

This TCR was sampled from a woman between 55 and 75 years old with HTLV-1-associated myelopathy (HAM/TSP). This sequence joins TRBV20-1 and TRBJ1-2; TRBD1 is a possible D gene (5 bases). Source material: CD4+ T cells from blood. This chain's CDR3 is CSDPTRGGYTF. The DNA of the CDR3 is TGCAGTGACCCGACCCGGGGGGGCTACACCTTC.